This T cell receptor (beta chain) was identified in a study of shared clonotypes between healthy human individuals. Study-wide results and limits: Naive subsets usually exceeded memory subsets in estimated richness.

CDR1 is MNHEY and CDR2 is SMNVEV in the germline V gene (reference sequence). V gave up 0 bases and J gave up 2 bases, with 10 bases separating them. This CDR3 region has 15 residues. Naive CD8 populations comprised CD45RO-negative cells positively selected for CCR7, excluding terminally differentiated effector memory CD45RA+ cells. Of note for this clone: Its antigen remains unknown. Other DNA sequences within the sample encode an identical CDR3.

Sorted subsets were amplified in replicate PCRs using 200 ng DNA, about 30,000 T cell genomes. In the original workflow: ImmunoSEQ gave junction-only sequences without quality scores, so filtering differed. Data came from immunoSEQ multiplex PCR; TCRdb stores just in-frame clones and leaves some out. Clone size and the V and J calls come from that table; the DNA yielded D and trimming. Of roughly 2.1 million clones in the sample, approximately 94% were seen once. This sequence joins TRBV27 and TRBJ1-2; maybe TRBD1 (6 bases). The receptor's source is a man aged 18 to 30 in good health. Some clones in this sample may be carry-over from other donors' samples. The sequencing sample was made of naive CD8+ T cells from PBMCs. CDR3 region: CASSLSWGANYGYTF. In DNA, the CDR3 is TGTGCCAGCAGTTTATCATGGGGGGCCAACTATGGCTACACCTTC.